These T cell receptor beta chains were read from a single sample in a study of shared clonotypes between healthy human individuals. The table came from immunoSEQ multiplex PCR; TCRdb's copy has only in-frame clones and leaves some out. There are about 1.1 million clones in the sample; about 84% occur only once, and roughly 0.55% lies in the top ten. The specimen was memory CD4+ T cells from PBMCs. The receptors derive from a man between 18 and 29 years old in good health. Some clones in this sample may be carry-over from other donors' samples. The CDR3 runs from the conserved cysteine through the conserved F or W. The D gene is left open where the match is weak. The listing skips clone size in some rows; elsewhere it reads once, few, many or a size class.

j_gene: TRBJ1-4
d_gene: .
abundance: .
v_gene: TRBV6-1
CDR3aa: CASRLQGEKLFF
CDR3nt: TGTGCCAGCAGGTTACAGGGTGAAAAACTGTTTTTT

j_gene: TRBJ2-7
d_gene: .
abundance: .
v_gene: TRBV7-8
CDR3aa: CASSRDVMSYEQYF
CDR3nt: TGTGCCAGCAGCCGGGACGTGATGTCCTACGAGCAGTACTTC

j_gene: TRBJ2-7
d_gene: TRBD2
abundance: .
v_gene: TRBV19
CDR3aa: CASSIGGGQDEQYF
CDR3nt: TGTGCCAGTAGTATAGGCGGGGGGCAGGACGAGCAGTACTTC

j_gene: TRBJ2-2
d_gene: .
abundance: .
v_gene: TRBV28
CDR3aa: CASSSKGPTANTGELFF
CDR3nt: TGTGCCAGCAGTTCGAAAGGACCGACAGCGAACACCGGGGAGCTGTTTTTT

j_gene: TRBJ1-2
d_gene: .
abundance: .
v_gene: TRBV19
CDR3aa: CASSIDGRYGYTF
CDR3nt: TGTGCCAGTAGTATAGACGGCCGCTATGGCTACACCTTC

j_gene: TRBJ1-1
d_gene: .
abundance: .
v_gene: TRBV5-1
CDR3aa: CASSLNSQATEAFF
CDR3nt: TGCGCCAGCAGCTTGAACTCTCAGGCTACTGAAGCTTTCTTT

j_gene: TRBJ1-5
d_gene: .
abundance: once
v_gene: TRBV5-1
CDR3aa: CASSPTTGNNQPQHF
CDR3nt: TGCGCCAGCAGCCCCACTACAGGGAACAATCAGCCCCAGCATTTT

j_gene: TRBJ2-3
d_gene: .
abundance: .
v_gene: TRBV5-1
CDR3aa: CASSPGGTDTQYF
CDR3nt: TGCGCCAGCAGCCCAGGGGGCACAGATACGCAGTATTTT

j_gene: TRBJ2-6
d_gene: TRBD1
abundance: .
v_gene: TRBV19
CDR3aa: CASSKGQVFSGANVLTF
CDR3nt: TGTGCCAGTAGTAAGGGACAGGTCTTCTCTGGGGCCAACGTCCTGACTTTC

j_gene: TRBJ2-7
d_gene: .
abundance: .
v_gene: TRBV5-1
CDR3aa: CASSLAAGIYEQYF
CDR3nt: TGCGCCAGCAGCTTGGCGGCAGGGATCTACGAGCAGTACTTC

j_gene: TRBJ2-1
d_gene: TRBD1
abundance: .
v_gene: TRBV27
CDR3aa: CASLLTGTGHTEQFF
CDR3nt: TGTGCCAGTCTCTTAACCGGGACAGGGCATACTGAGCAGTTCTTC

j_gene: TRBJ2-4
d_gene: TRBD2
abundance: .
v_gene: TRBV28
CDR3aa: CASSPPSGSNAKNIQYF
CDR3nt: TGTGCCAGCAGTCCCCCCAGCGGGAGTAACGCCAAAAACATTCAGTACTTC

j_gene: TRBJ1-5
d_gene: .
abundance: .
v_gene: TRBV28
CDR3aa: CASSFGGGYSNQPQHF
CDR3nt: TGTGCCAGCAGTTTCGGGGGGGGGTATAGCAATCAGCCCCAGCATTTT

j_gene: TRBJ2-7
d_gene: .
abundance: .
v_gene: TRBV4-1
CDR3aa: CASSHVRDYEQYF
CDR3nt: TGCGCCAGCAGCCATGTACGGGACTACGAGCAGTACTTC

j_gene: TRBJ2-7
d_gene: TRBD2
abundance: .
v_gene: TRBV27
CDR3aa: CASSLLAGLSSYEQYF
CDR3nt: TGTGCCAGCAGTTTATTAGCGGGACTTAGCTCCTACGAGCAGTACTTC

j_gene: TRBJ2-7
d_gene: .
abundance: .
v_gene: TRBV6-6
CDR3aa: CASSLLEGYEQYF
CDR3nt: TGTGCCAGCAGTCTTTTAGAGGGCTACGAGCAGTACTTC

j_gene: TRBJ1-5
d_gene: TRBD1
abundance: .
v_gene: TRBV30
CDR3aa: CAWSPPGGWQPQHF
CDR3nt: TGTGCCTGGAGTCCACCAGGGGGCTGGCAGCCCCAGCATTTT

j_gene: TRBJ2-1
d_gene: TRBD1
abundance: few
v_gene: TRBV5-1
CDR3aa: CASSLLGTGRNEQFF
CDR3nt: TGCGCCAGCAGCTTGCTTGGGACAGGGCGGAATGAGCAGTTCTTC

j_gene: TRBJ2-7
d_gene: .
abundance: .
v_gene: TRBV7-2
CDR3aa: CASSRSPNEQYF
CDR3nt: TGTGCCAGCAGCCGTTCGCCCAACGAGCAGTACTTC

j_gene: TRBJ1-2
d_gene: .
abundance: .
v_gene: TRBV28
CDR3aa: CASRLYGGESGYTF
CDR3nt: TGTGCCAGCAGACTATACGGGGGGGAATCGGGCTACACCTTC

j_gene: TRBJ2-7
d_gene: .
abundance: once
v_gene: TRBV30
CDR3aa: CAWSTLAGTYEQYF
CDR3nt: TGTGCCTGGAGTACCCTGGCGGGAACCTACGAGCAGTACTTC

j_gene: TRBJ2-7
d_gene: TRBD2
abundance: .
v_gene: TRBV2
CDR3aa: CASSELAGGGEQYF
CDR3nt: TGTGCCAGCAGTGAACTAGCGGGGGGCGGTGAGCAGTACTTC

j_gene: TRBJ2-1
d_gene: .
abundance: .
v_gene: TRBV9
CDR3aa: CASSPKQFF
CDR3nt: TGTGCCAGCAGCCCCAAGCAGTTCTTC

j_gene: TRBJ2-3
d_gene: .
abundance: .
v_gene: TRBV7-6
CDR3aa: CASSLVRGADTQYF
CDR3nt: TGTGCCAGCAGCTTAGTCAGGGGGGCAGATACGCAGTATTTT

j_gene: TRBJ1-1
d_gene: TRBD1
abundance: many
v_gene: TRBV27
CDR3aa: CASSLFGTANTEAFF
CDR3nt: TGTGCCAGCAGTTTATTCGGGACAGCCAACACTGAAGCTTTCTTT

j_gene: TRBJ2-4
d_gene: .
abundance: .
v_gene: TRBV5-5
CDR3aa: CASSLADSPEVLAKNIQYF
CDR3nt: TGTGCCAGCAGCTTGGCTGATAGCCCCGAGGTGTTAGCCAAAAACATTCAGTACTTC

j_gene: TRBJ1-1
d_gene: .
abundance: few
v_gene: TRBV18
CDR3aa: CASSQGPGIDTEAFF
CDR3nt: TGTGCCAGCTCACAAGGTCCAGGGATAGACACTGAAGCTTTCTTT

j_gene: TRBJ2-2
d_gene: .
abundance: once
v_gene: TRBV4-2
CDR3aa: CASSRDAWAGELFF
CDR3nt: TGTGCCAGCAGCCGCGATGCCTGGGCCGGGGAGCTGTTTTTT

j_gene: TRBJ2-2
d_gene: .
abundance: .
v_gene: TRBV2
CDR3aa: CASSVENTGELFF
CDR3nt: TGTGCCAGCAGTGTCGAGAACACCGGGGAGCTGTTTTTT

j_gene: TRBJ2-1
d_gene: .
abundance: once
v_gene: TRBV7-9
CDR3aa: CASSFIKGLSEQFF
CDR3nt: TGTGCCAGCAGCTTCATTAAAGGGCTTAGTGAGCAGTTCTTC

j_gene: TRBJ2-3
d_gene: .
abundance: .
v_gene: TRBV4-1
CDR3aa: CASSQVGPYTDTQYF
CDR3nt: TGCGCCAGCAGCCAAGTCGGTCCGTACACAGATACGCAGTATTTT

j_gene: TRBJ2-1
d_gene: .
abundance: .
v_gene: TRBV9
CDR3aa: CASSATGGSYNEQFF
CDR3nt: TGTGCCAGCAGCGCGACTGGGGGTTCCTACAATGAGCAGTTCTTC

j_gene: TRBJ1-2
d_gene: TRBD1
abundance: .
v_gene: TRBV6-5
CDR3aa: CASRVRQGKDYGYTF
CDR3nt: TGTGCCAGCAGGGTGAGACAGGGAAAAGACTATGGCTACACCTTC

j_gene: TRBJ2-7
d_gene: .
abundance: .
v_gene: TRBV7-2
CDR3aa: CASSLARAGVAYEQYF
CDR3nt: TGTGCCAGCAGCTTAGCTAGGGCAGGGGTCGCCTACGAGCAGTACTTC

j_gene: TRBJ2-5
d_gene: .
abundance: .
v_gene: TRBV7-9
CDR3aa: CASSVDIGQETQYF
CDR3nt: TGTGCCAGCAGCGTGGACATTGGGCAAGAGACCCAGTACTTC

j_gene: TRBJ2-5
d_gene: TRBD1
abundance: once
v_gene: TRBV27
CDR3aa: CASGMGTGKETQYF
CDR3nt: TGTGCCAGCGGGATGGGGACAGGGAAAGAGACCCAGTACTTC

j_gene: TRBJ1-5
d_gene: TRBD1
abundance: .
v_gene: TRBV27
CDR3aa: CASSPTGGPQHF
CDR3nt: TGTGCCAGCAGTCCCACAGGGGGGCCCCAGCATTTT

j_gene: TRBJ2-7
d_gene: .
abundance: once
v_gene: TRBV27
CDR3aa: CASSQIPTSYEQYF
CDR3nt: TGTGCCAGCAGTCAAATCCCCACCTCCTACGAGCAGTACTTC

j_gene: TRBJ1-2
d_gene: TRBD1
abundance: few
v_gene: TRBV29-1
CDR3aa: CSVVGRGQSYGYTF
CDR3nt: TGCAGCGTTGTGGGGAGGGGACAGTCCTATGGCTACACCTTC

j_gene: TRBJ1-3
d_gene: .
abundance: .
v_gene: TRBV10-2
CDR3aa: CASSAHSGNTIYF
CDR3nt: TGCGCCAGCAGTGCCCATAGCGGAAACACCATATATTTT

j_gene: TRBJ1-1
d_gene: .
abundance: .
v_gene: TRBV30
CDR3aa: CAWSTDTEAFF
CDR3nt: TGTGCCTGGAGTACGGACACTGAAGCTTTCTTT

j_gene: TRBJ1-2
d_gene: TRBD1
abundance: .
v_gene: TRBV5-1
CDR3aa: CASSLGNGQGGYTF
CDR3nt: TGCGCCAGCAGCTTGGGGAACGGACAGGGAGGCTACACCTTC

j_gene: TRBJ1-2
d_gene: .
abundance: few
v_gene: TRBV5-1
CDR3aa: CASSLWVGYGYTF
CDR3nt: TGCGCCAGCAGCTTGTGGGTTGGCTATGGCTACACCTTC

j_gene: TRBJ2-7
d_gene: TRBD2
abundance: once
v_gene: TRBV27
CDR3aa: CASSWALRTSGAPYEQYF
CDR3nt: TGTGCCAGCAGTTGGGCCCTTAGGACTAGCGGGGCCCCCTACGAGCAGTACTTC

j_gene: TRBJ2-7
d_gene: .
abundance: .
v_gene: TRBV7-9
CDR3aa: CASSSHTPGGQYF
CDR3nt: TGTGCCAGCAGCTCTCATACCCCAGGCGGGCAGTACTTC

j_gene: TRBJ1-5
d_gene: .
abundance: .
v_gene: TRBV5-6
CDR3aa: CASTSGGRRQPQHF
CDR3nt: TGTGCCAGCACCTCTGGGGGGCGTAGGCAGCCCCAGCATTTT

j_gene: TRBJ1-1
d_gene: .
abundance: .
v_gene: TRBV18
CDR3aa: CASSPPSGAVGTEAFF
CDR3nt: TGTGCCAGCTCACCCCCCTCGGGGGCCGTGGGCACTGAAGCTTTCTTT

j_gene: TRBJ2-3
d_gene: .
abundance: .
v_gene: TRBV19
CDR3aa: CASSPWTVTDTQYF
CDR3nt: TGTGCCAGTAGCCCATGGACAGTCACAGATACGCAGTATTTT

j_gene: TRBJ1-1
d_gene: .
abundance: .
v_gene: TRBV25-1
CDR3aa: CASSEYAGPTEAFF
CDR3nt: TGTGCCAGCAGTGAATATGCAGGTCCCACTGAAGCTTTCTTT

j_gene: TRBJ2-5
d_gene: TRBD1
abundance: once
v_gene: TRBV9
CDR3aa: CASSGYRGGKETQYF
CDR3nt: TGTGCCAGCAGCGGTTACAGGGGTGGGAAAGAGACCCAGTACTTC